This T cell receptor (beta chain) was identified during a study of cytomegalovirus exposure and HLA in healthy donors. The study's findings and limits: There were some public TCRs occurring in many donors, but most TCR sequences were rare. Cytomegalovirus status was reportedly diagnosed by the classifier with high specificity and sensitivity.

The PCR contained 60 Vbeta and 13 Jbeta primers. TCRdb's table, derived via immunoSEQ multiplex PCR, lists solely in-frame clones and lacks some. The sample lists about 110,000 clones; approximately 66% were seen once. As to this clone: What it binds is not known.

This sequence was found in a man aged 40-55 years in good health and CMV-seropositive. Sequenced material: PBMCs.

The CDR3 DNA reads TGTGCCAGCAGTGAGCAGACCGGGACAGGATACTACGAGCAGTACTTC. Translating it yields CASSEQTGTGYYEQYF. This rearrangement joins TRBV6-1 to TRBJ2-7; 8 bases fit TRBD1. The CDR3 covers 16 residues. CDR1 and CDR2 from the germline V gene are MNHNS and SASEGT. V lost 3 bases to trimming and J lost 3 bases; unmatched junction nucleotides: 10.